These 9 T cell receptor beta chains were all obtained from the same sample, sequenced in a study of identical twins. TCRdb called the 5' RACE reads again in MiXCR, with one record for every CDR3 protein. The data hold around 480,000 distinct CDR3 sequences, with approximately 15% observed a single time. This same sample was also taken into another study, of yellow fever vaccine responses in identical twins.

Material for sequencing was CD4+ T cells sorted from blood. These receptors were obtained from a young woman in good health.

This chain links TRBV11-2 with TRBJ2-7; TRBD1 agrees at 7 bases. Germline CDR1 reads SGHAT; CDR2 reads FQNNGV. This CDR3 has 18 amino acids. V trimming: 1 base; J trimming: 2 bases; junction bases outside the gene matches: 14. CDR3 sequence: CASSLVRVGQAPTYEQYF. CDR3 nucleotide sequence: TGTGCCAGCAGCTTAGTTAGGGTAGGACAGGCACCAACCTACGAGCAGTACTTC.

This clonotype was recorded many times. CDR3 sequence (DNA): TGTGCCAGCAGCTTTCGGGACCGTCCCCTCCAAGAGACCCAGTACTTC. Translation gives CASSFRDRPLQETQYF. The chain recombines TRBV7-2 with TRBJ2-5, with D perhaps given as TRBD1 or TRBD2 (5 bases each). The CDR3 is 16 residues long. V shed 3 bases and J shed 1 base, with 15 bases lying between them. Germline CDR1 reads SGHTA; CDR2 reads FQGNSA.

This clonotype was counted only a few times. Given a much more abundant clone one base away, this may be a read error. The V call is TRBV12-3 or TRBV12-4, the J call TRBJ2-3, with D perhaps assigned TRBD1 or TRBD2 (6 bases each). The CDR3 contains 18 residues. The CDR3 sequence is CAISLGPQGGGATDTQYF. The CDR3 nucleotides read TGTGCCATCAGTTTAGGCCCCCAAGGGGGAGGCGCCACAGATACGCAGTATTTT.

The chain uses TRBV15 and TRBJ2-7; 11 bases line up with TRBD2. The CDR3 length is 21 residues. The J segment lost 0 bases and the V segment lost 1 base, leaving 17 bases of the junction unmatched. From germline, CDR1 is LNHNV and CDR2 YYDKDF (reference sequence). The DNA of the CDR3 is TGTGCCACCAGCAGAGGATCGGAGCTAGCGGGGGGATTCCGCTTCTCCTACGAGCAGTACTTC. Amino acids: CATSRGSELAGGFRFSYEQYF.

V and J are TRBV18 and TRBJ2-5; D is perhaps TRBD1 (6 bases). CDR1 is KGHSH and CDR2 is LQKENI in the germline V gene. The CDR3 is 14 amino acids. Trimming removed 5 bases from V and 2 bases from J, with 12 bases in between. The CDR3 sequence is CASSVRTDQETQYF. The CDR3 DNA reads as TGTGCCAGCTCAGTACGGACAGATCAAGAGACCCAGTACTTC.

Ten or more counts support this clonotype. The DNA of the CDR3 is TGTGCCAGCAGCCCCCTCGGACAGTCCTACGAGCAGTACTTC. Its protein is CASSPLGQSYEQYF. The chain couples TRBV3-1 to TRBJ2-7; tentatively, D is TRBD1 (6 bases). The ends were cut back, 4 bases at V and 1 base at J, with 11 bases in the middle. This CDR3 comprises 14 residues. The V gene's germline CDR1 is LGHDT and CDR2 YNNKEL (reference sequence).

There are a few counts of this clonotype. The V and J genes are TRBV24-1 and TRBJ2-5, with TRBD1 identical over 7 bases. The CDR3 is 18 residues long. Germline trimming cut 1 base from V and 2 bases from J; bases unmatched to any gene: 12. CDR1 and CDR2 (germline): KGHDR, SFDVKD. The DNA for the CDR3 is TGTGCCACCAGTGATTTCTTCCAAGGTATCAGGGGGCAAGAGACCCAGTACTTC. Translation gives CATSDFFQGIRGQETQYF.

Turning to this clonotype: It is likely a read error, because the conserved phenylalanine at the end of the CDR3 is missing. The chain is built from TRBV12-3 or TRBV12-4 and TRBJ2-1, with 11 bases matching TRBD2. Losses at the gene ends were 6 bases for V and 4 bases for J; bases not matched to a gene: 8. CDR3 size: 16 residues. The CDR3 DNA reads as TGTGCCAGCAGCCAATTAGCGGGGGGGCGGTACAATGAGCAGTTCATC. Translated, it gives CASSQLAGGRYNEQFI.

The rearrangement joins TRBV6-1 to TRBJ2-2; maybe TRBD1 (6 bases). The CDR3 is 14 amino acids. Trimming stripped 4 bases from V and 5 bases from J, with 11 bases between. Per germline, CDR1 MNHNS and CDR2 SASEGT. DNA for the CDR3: TGTGCCAGCAGTGGACAGGTTAATACCGGGGAGCTGTTTTTT. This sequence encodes CASSGQVNTGELFF.